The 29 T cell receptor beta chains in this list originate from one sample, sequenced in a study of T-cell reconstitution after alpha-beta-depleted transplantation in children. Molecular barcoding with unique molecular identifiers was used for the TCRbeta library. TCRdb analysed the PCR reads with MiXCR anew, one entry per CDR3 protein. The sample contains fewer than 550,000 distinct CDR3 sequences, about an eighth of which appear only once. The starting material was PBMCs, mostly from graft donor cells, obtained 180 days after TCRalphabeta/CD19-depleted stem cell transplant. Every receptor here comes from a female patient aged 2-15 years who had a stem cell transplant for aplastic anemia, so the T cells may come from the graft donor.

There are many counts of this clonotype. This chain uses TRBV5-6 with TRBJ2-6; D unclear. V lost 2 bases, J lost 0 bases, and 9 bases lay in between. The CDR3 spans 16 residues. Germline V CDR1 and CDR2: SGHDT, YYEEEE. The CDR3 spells CASSLILSSGANVLTF. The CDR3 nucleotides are TGTGCCAGCAGCTTAATCCTTAGCTCTGGGGCCAACGTCCTGACTTTC.

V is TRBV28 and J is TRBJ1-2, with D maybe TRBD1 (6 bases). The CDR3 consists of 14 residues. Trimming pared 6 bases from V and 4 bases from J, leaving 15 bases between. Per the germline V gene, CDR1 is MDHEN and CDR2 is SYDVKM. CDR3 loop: CASSLGGAGYGYTF. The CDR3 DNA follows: TGTGCCAGCAGCCTGGGGGGGGCGGGCTATGGCTACACCTTC.

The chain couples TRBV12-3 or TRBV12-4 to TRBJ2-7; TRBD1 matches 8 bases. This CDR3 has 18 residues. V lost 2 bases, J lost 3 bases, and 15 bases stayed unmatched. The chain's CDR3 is CASSLSLRFGQGDYEQYF. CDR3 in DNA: TGTGCCAGCAGTTTAAGCCTCCGCTTTGGACAGGGCGACTACGAGCAGTACTTC.

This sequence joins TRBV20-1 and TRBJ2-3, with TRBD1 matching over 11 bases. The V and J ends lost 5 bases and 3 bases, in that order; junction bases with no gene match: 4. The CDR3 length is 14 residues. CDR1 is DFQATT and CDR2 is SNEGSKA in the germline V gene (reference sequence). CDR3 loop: CSAGRDRGTDTQYF. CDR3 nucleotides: TGCAGTGCTGGCCGGGACAGGGGGACAGATACGCAGTATTTT.

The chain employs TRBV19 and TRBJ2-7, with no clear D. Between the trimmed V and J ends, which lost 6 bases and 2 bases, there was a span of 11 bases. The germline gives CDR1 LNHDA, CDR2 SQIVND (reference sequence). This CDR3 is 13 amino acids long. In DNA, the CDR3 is TGTGCCAGTAGCCTACACATCGCCTACGAGCAGTACGTC. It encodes CASSLHIAYEQYV.

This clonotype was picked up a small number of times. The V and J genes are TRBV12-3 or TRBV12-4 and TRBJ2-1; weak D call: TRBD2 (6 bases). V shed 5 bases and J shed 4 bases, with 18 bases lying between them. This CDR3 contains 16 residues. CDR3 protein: CASSGIADRMYNEQFF. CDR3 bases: TGTGCCAGCAGTGGAATAGCGGACCGGATGTACAATGAGCAGTTCTTC.

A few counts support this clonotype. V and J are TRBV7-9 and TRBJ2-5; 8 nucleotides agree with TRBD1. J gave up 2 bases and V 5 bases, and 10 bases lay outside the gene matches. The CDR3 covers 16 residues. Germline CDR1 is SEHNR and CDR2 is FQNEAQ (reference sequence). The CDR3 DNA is TGTGCCAGCAGCGCCTCCGCAAACAGGGGGCAAGAGACCCAGTACTTC. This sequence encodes CASSASANRGQETQYF.

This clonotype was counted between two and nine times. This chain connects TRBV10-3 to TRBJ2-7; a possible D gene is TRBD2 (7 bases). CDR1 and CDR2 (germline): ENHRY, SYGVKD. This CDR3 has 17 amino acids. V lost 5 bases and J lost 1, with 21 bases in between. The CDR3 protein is CAISHPLQGGKSYEQYF. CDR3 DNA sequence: TGTGCCATCAGTCACCCCCTACAGGGAGGGAAGTCCTACGAGCAGTACTTC.

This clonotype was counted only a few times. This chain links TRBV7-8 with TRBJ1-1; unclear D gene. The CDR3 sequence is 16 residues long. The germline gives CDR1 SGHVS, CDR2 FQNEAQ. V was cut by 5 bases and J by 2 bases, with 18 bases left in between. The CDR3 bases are TGTGCCAGCAGCCCAACACTTGCCCGGGCCAACACTGAAGCTTTCTTT. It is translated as CASSPTLARANTEAFF. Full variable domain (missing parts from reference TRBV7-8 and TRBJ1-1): GAGVSQSPRYKVAKRGQDVALRCDPISGHVSLFWYQQALGQGPEFLTYFQNEAQLDKSGLPSDRFFAERPEGSVSTLKIQRTQQEDSAVYLCASSPTLARANTEAFFGQGTRLTVV.

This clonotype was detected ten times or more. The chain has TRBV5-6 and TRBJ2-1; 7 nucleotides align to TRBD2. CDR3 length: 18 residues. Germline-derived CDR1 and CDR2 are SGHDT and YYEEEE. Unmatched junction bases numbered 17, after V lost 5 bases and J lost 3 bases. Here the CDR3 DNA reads TGTGCCAGCAGTTTTCCCCAGAGCGGGGCGGCCTACTACAATGAGCAGTTCTTC. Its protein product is CASSFPQSGAAYYNEQFF. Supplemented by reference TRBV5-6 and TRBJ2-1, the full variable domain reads DAGVTQSPTHLIKTRGQQVTLRCSPKSGHDTVSWYQQALGQGPQFIFQYYEEEERQRGNFPDRFSGHQFPNYSSELNVNALLLGDSALYLCASSFPQSGAAYYNEQFFGPGTRLTVL.

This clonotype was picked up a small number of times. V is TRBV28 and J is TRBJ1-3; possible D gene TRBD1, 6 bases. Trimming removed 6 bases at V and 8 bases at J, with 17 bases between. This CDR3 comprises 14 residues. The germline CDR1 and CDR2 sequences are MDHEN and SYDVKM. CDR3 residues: CASSSARGRYTIYF. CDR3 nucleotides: TGTGCCAGCAGCTCGGCCAGGGGAAGATACACCATATATTTT.

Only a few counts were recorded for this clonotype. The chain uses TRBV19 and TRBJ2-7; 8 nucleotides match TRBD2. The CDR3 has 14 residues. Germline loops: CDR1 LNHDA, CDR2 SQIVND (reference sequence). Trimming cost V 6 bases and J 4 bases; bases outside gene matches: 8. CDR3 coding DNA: TGTGCCAGTAGCCTCTTGGCTAGCGGGTACGAGCAGTACTTC. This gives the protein CASSLLASGYEQYF.

As DNA, the CDR3 is TGTGCCAGCAGTGTGACACACTTGGAGAACACTGAAGCTTTCTTT. As protein: CASSVTHLENTEAFF. The chain couples TRBV2 to TRBJ1-1; D not certain. This CDR3 comprises 15 residues. Germline V gene data show CDR1 as SNHLY and CDR2 as FYNNEI. Trimming cost V 4 bases and J 1 base, with 13 bases left between them.

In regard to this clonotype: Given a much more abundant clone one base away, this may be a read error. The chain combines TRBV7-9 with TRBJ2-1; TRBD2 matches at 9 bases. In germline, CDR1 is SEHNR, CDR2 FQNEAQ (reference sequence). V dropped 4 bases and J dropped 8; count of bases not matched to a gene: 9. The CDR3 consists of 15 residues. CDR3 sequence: CASSSRSSGSHEQFF. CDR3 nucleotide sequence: TGTGCCAGCAGCTCCCGGAGTAGCGGGAGCCATGAGCAGTTCTTC.

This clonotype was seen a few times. Here the CDR3 reads CASSAGVADYGYTF. The CDR3 DNA follows: TGCGCCAGCAGCGCCGGGGTGGCTGACTATGGCTACACCTTC. The V and J genes are TRBV5-1 and TRBJ1-2; D gene uncertain. V lost 4 bases to trimming and J lost 3 bases, with 13 bases between them. Germline CDR1 is SGHRS and CDR2 is YFSETQ. The CDR3 has 14 amino acids.

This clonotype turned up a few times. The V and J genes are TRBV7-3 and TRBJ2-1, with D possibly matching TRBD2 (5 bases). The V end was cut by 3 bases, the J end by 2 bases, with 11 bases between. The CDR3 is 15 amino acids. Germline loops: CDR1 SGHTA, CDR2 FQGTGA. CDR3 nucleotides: TGTGCCAGCAGCTTCGACTACCTGGCCTACAATGAGCAGTTCTTC. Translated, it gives CASSFDYLAYNEQFF.

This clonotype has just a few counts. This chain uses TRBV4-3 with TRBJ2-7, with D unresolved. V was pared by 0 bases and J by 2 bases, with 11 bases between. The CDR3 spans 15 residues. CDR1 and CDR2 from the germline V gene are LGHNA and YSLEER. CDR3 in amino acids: CASSQDRGFAYEQYF. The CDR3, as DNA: TGCGCCAGCAGCCAAGATAGAGGTTTCGCCTACGAGCAGTACTTC.

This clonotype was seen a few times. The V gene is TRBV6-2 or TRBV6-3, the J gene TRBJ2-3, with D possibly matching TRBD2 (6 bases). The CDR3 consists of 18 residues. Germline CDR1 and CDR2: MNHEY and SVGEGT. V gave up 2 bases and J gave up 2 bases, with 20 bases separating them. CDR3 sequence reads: CASSYPFLVGGNTDTQYF. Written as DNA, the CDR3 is TGTGCCAGCAGTTACCCCTTTCTAGTCGGGGGAAACACAGATACGCAGTATTTT.

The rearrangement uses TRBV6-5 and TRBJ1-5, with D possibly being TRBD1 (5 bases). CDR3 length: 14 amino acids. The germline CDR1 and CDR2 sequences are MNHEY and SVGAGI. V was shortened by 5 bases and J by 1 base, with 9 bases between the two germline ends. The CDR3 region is CASSVTASNQPQHF. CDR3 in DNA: TGTGCCAGCAGTGTGACAGCGAGCAATCAGCCCCAGCATTTT.

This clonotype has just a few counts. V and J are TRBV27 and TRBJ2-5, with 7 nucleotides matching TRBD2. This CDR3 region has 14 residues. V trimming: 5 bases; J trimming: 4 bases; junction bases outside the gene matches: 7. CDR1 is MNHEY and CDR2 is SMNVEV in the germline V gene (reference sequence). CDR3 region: CASSPGVAGETQYF. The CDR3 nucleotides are TGTGCCAGCAGTCCCGGGGTAGCGGGAGAGACCCAGTACTTC.

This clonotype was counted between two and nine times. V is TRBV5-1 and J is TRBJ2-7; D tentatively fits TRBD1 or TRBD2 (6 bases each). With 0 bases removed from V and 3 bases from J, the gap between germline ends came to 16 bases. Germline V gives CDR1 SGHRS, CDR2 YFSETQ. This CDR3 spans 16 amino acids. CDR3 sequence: CASSLGPGARVYEQYV. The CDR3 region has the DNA TGCGCCAGCAGCTTGGGTCCGGGGGCAAGGGTCTACGAGCAGTACGTC.

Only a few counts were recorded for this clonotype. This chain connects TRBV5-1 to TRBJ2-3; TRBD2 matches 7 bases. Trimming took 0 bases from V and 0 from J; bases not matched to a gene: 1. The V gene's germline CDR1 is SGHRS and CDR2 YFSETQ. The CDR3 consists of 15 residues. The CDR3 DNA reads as TGCGCCAGCAGCTTGGGGACTAGAAGCACAGATACGCAGTATTTT. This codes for CASSLGTRSTDTQYF. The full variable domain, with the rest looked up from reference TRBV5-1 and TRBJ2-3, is KAGVTQTPRYLIKTRGQQVTLSCSPISGHRSVSWYQQTPGQGLQFLFEYFSETQRNKGNFPGRFSGRQFSNSRSEMNVSTLELGDSALYLCASSLGTRSTDTQYFGPGTRLTVL.

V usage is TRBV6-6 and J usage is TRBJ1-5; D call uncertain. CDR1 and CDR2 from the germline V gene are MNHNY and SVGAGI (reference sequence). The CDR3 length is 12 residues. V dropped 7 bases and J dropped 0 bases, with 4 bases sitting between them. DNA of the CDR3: TGTGCCAGCACTTATAGCAATCAGCCCCAGCATTTT. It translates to CASTYSNQPQHF.

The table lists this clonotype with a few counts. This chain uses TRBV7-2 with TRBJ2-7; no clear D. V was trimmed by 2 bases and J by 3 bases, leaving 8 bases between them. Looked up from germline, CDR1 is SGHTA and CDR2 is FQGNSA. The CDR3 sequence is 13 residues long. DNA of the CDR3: TGTGCCAGCAGCTTAACCCTGTTCTACGAGCAGTACTTC. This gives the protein CASSLTLFYEQYF.

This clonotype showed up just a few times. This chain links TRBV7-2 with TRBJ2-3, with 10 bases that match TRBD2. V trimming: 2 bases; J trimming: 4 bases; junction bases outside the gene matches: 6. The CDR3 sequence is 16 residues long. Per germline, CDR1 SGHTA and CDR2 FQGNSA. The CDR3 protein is CASSLRASGSADTQYF. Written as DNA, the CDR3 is TGTGCCAGCAGCTTAAGGGCTAGCGGGAGCGCAGATACGCAGTATTTT.

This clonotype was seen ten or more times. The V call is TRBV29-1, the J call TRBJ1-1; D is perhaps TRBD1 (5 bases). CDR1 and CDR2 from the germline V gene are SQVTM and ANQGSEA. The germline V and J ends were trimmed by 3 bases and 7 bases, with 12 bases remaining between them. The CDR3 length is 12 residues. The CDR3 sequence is CSVDRPGGEAFF. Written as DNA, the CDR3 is TGCAGCGTTGACCGCCCCGGGGGTGAAGCTTTCTTT.

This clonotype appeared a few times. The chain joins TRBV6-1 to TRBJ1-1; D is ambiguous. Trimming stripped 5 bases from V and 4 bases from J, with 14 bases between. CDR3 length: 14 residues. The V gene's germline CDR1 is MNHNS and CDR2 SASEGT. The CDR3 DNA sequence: TGTGCCAGCAGTCCCGGTGGTACGGTCACTGAAGCTTTCTTT. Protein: CASSPGGTVTEAFF.

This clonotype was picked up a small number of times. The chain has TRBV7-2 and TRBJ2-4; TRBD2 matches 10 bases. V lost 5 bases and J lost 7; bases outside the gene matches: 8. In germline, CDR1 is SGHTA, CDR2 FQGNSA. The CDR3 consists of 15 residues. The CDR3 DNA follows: TGTGCCAGCAGCGCCAGCGGGGGGGCCTTGAACATTCAGTACTTC. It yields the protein CASSASGGALNIQYF.

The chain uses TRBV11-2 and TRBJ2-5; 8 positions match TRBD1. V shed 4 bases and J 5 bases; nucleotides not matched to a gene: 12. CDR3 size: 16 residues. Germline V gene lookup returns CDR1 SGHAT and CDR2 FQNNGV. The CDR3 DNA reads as TGTGCCAGCAGCTCGATCGCCAGGGGGCTTTGGGAGACCCAGTACTTC. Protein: CASSSIARGLWETQYF.